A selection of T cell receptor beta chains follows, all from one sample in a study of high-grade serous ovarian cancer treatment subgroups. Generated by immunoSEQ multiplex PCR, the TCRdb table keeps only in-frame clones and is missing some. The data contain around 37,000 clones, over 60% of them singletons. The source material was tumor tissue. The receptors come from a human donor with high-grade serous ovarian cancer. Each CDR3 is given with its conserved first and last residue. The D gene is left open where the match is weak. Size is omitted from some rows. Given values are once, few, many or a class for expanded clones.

CDR3nt: TGTGCCAGCTCACCAGGGCTTGCGCAGTATTTT
CDR3aa: CASSPGLAQYF
len: 11
v_gene: TRBV18
d_gene: -
j_gene: TRBJ2-3
abundance: -

CDR3nt: TGTGCCAGCAGGCGACGGGGGTTAACTGAAGCTTTCTTT
CDR3aa: CASRRRGLTEAFF
len: 13
v_gene: TRBV7-9
d_gene: -
j_gene: TRBJ1-1
abundance: once

CDR3nt: TGTGCCAGCAGCCGAGAACGTAGCGAATTCTCCTACAATGAGCAGTTCTTC
CDR3aa: CASSRERSEFSYNEQFF
len: 17
v_gene: TRBV27
d_gene: -
j_gene: TRBJ2-1
abundance: -

CDR3nt: TGTGCCAGCAGCTTAGCGGGACAGGGGGTGACTGAAGCTTTCTTT
CDR3aa: CASSLAGQGVTEAFF
len: 15
v_gene: TRBV7-2
d_gene: TRBD1
j_gene: TRBJ1-1
abundance: -

CDR3nt: TGTGCCAGCAGCTTGCTTCTAGCGGGAGGCGACAATGAGCAGTTCTTC
CDR3aa: CASSLLLAGGDNEQFF
len: 16
v_gene: TRBV7-8
d_gene: TRBD2
j_gene: TRBJ2-1
abundance: -

CDR3nt: TGTGCCAGCAGCCTTCGGGAGGGAGAGACCCAGTACTTC
CDR3aa: CASSLREGETQYF
len: 13
v_gene: TRBV5-6
d_gene: TRBD2
j_gene: TRBJ2-5
abundance: -

CDR3nt: TGTGCCAGCAGCCCCGGACAGATCTATGAAAAACTGTTTTTT
CDR3aa: CASSPGQIYEKLFF
len: 14
v_gene: TRBV4-2
d_gene: -
j_gene: TRBJ1-4
abundance: -

CDR3nt: TGTGCCACCAGCAGACGGACAGACTACGAGCAGTACTTC
CDR3aa: CATSRRTDYEQYF
len: 13
v_gene: TRBV15
d_gene: -
j_gene: TRBJ2-7
abundance: -

CDR3nt: TGTGCCAGCAGGTCTAGCGGGAGAAGTGTGGAGCAGTTCTTC
CDR3aa: CASRSSGRSVEQFF
len: 14
v_gene: TRBV11-2
d_gene: TRBD2
j_gene: TRBJ2-1
abundance: -

CDR3nt: TGTGCCAGCAGTCAGCAAGCTAACTATGGCTACACCTTC
CDR3aa: CASSQQANYGYTF
len: 13
v_gene: TRBV28
d_gene: -
j_gene: TRBJ1-2
abundance: -

CDR3nt: TGTGCCAGCAGTGACCGGGGTTTGAACACTGAAGCTTTCTTT
CDR3aa: CASSDRGLNTEAFF
len: 14
v_gene: TRBV2
d_gene: -
j_gene: TRBJ1-1
abundance: -

CDR3nt: TGTGCCAGCGCCCTAGTATTGGGCACCGGGGAGCTGTTTTTT
CDR3aa: CASALVLGTGELFF
len: 14
v_gene: TRBV9
d_gene: -
j_gene: TRBJ2-2
abundance: -

CDR3nt: TGTGCCAGCAGGGGAACCGGGACAGGTGTATCAGATACGCAGTATTTT
CDR3aa: CASRGTGTGVSDTQYF
len: 16
v_gene: TRBV28
d_gene: TRBD1
j_gene: TRBJ2-3
abundance: few

CDR3nt: TGTGCCTGGAGTGTAGGGACGGTCTCCTACGAGCAGTACTTC
CDR3aa: CAWSVGTVSYEQYF
len: 14
v_gene: TRBV30
d_gene: -
j_gene: TRBJ2-7
abundance: -

CDR3nt: TGTGCCAGCAGCCAAGAGGCCCCAGTGGTAAACACTGAAGCTTTCTTT
CDR3aa: CASSQEAPVVNTEAFF
len: 16
v_gene: TRBV4-2
d_gene: -
j_gene: TRBJ1-1
abundance: -

CDR3nt: TGTGCTAGTGGTTCCCTCCGCGCTGGCTACACCTTC
CDR3aa: CASGSLRAGYTF
len: 12
v_gene: TRBV12-5
d_gene: -
j_gene: TRBJ1-2
abundance: -

CDR3nt: TGTGCCAGCAGTCGACTAGCGGGAGGATCAAACATTCAGTACTTC
CDR3aa: CASSRLAGGSNIQYF
len: 15
v_gene: TRBV7-9
d_gene: TRBD2
j_gene: TRBJ2-4
abundance: -

CDR3nt: TGTGCCAGCAGCTTAAGAGGGGGCGGTGAAGCTTTCTTT
CDR3aa: CASSLRGGGEAFF
len: 13
v_gene: TRBV13
d_gene: TRBD1
j_gene: TRBJ1-1
abundance: -

CDR3nt: TGTGCCAGCAGTGAAGCTCAGACGCACAATGAGCAGTTCTTC
CDR3aa: CASSEAQTHNEQFF
len: 14
v_gene: TRBV6-1
d_gene: -
j_gene: TRBJ2-1
abundance: -

CDR3nt: TGTGCCAGCCGTCAGGGGTCCAATCAGCCCCAGCATTTT
CDR3aa: CASRQGSNQPQHF
len: 13
v_gene: TRBV28
d_gene: -
j_gene: TRBJ1-5
abundance: -

CDR3nt: TGCGCCAGCAGCCCGACCCGGACAGACCTCAATGAGCAGTTCTTC
CDR3aa: CASSPTRTDLNEQFF
len: 15
v_gene: TRBV4-3
d_gene: -
j_gene: TRBJ2-1
abundance: -

CDR3nt: TGTGCCAGTCTGCGGGGATCGTGGAATGGCTACACCTTC
CDR3aa: CASLRGSWNGYTF
len: 13
v_gene: TRBV2
d_gene: -
j_gene: TRBJ1-2
abundance: few

CDR3nt: TGTGCCAGCAGCTCCCTAGCAAGCGGGAAGACCTACAATGAGCAGTTCTTC
CDR3aa: CASSSLASGKTYNEQFF
len: 17
v_gene: TRBV7-2
d_gene: TRBD2
j_gene: TRBJ2-1
abundance: -

CDR3nt: TGTGCCAGCAAAACGGCCTGGATTATGAACACTGAAGCTTTCTTT
CDR3aa: CASKTAWIMNTEAFF
len: 15
v_gene: TRBV6-5
d_gene: -
j_gene: TRBJ1-1
abundance: -

CDR3nt: TGTGCCAGCAGAGGGGCGCGTGAGCAGTTCTTC
CDR3aa: CASRGAREQFF
len: 11
v_gene: TRBV6-5
d_gene: -
j_gene: TRBJ2-1
abundance: -

CDR3nt: TGCGCCAGCAGCCCGGGACAGGGGGCCTTTCGCTACGAGCAGTACTTC
CDR3aa: CASSPGQGAFRYEQYF
len: 16
v_gene: TRBV5-1
d_gene: TRBD1
j_gene: TRBJ2-7
abundance: -

CDR3nt: TGTGCCAGCAGGCTTACTAGCGCTTACACCGGGGAGCTGTTTTTT
CDR3aa: CASRLTSAYTGELFF
len: 15
v_gene: TRBV4-2
d_gene: TRBD2
j_gene: TRBJ2-2
abundance: -

CDR3nt: TGTGCCAGCAGGCAACAGGAGGGGGAAAAACTGTTTTTT
CDR3aa: CASRQQEGEKLFF
len: 13
v_gene: TRBV6-1
d_gene: -
j_gene: TRBJ1-4
abundance: few

CDR3nt: TGTGCCAGCAGCCCGCGAGGGGGTCCCTCCTACAATGAGCAGTTCTTC
CDR3aa: CASSPRGGPSYNEQFF
len: 16
v_gene: TRBV7-8
d_gene: -
j_gene: TRBJ2-1
abundance: -

CDR3nt: TGTGCCAGCTCACCCACCCCGGGACAGGGGGGTTCCTACGAGCAGTACTTC
CDR3aa: CASSPTPGQGGSYEQYF
len: 17
v_gene: TRBV18
d_gene: TRBD1
j_gene: TRBJ2-7
abundance: once

CDR3nt: TGTGCCAGCAGACCTCCCGGTCGTAACTATGGCTACACCTTC
CDR3aa: CASRPPGRNYGYTF
len: 14
v_gene: TRBV6-6
d_gene: -
j_gene: TRBJ1-2
abundance: few

CDR3nt: TGTGCCAGCAGCGTTGGGCCTAGCGGGGGTATGTACTTC
CDR3aa: CASSVGPSGGMYF
len: 13
v_gene: TRBV9
d_gene: TRBD2
j_gene: TRBJ2-7
abundance: -

CDR3nt: TGTGCCAGCAGCTTATCCCCAGATACGCAGTATTTT
CDR3aa: CASSLSPDTQYF
len: 12
v_gene: TRBV7-2
d_gene: -
j_gene: TRBJ2-3
abundance: -

CDR3nt: TGTGCCAGCAGCTCTTGGGGACTAGCTCCGTTCTTC
CDR3aa: CASSSWGLAPFF
len: 12
v_gene: TRBV7-2
d_gene: TRBD2
j_gene: TRBJ2-1
abundance: -

CDR3nt: TGTGCCAGCAGGCGGGACTTCTCCTACGAGCAGTACTTC
CDR3aa: CASRRDFSYEQYF
len: 13
v_gene: TRBV28
d_gene: -
j_gene: TRBJ2-7
abundance: -

CDR3nt: TGCGCCAGCAGCTTGGCCGGGGGCAGGGGGTCGCCTAATGAAAAACTGTTTTTT
CDR3aa: CASSLAGGRGSPNEKLFF
len: 18
v_gene: TRBV5-1
d_gene: TRBD1
j_gene: TRBJ1-4
abundance: few

CDR3nt: TGTGCCACCAGCAGAGATCTTAGGACTAGCGCTATTGGTGAGCAGTTCTTC
CDR3aa: CATSRDLRTSAIGEQFF
len: 17
v_gene: TRBV15
d_gene: TRBD2
j_gene: TRBJ2-1
abundance: -

CDR3nt: TGTGCCAGCAGCCAAGCACCCTGGGCTGGGGGACTCAGCCCCCAGCATTTT
CDR3aa: CASSQAPWAGGLSPQHF
len: 17
v_gene: TRBV4-2
d_gene: -
j_gene: TRBJ1-5
abundance: once

CDR3nt: TGTGCCAGCAGTCCGACAGGAGTGAGCGGGGAGCTGTTTTTT
CDR3aa: CASSPTGVSGELFF
len: 14
v_gene: TRBV7-9
d_gene: -
j_gene: TRBJ2-2
abundance: -

CDR3nt: TGTGCCAGCAGCTTAGAAAGGACGGAGTCGGATACGCAGTATTTT
CDR3aa: CASSLERTESDTQYF
len: 15
v_gene: TRBV7-2
d_gene: -
j_gene: TRBJ2-3
abundance: -

CDR3nt: TGTGCTAGTGGTTTGGTACCGGACGGGAGGGTCCCCTACAATGAGCAGTTCTTC
CDR3aa: CASGLVPDGRVPYNEQFF
len: 18
v_gene: TRBV12-5
d_gene: TRBD2
j_gene: TRBJ2-1
abundance: -

CDR3nt: TGTGCCAGCAGCTCTGACAGGAACACTGAAGCTTTCTTT
CDR3aa: CASSSDRNTEAFF
len: 13
v_gene: TRBV7-2
d_gene: -
j_gene: TRBJ1-1
abundance: few

CDR3nt: TGTGCCAGCAGTTCGGACAGGGCCTACGAGCAGTACTTC
CDR3aa: CASSSDRAYEQYF
len: 13
v_gene: TRBV6-1
d_gene: TRBD1
j_gene: TRBJ2-7
abundance: -

CDR3nt: TGTGCCAGTTCACTGAGGGGTCTAGGAACTGAGACCCAGTACTTC
CDR3aa: CASSLRGLGTETQYF
len: 15
v_gene: TRBV27
d_gene: -
j_gene: TRBJ2-5
abundance: -

CDR3nt: TGTGCCAGCAGGGGCGGTCCTAATGAAAAACTGTTTTTT
CDR3aa: CASRGGPNEKLFF
len: 13
v_gene: TRBV28
d_gene: -
j_gene: TRBJ1-4
abundance: -

CDR3nt: TGTGCCAGCAGTTACTCGATGGGGGGGGCGTCCTACGAGCAGTACTTC
CDR3aa: CASSYSMGGASYEQYF
len: 16
v_gene: TRBV6-5
d_gene: -
j_gene: TRBJ2-7
abundance: -

CDR3nt: TGTGCCAGCAGTGAAGTCTCCCTAGCGACAACCTACAATGAGCAGTTCTTC
CDR3aa: CASSEVSLATTYNEQFF
len: 17
v_gene: TRBV2
d_gene: -
j_gene: TRBJ2-1
abundance: -

CDR3nt: TGTGCCAGCAGTCCTCAGGGGGGCAATCAGCCCCAGCATTTT
CDR3aa: CASSPQGGNQPQHF
len: 14
v_gene: TRBV6-5
d_gene: TRBD1
j_gene: TRBJ1-5
abundance: once

CDR3nt: TGTGCCAGCAGCTTACAGGAAAATCAGCCCCAGCATTTT
CDR3aa: CASSLQENQPQHF
len: 13
v_gene: TRBV7-2
d_gene: -
j_gene: TRBJ1-5
abundance: few

CDR3nt: TGTGCCAGCAGCTTAGGAAAAGATGGCTACACCTTC
CDR3aa: CASSLGKDGYTF
len: 12
v_gene: TRBV7-9
d_gene: -
j_gene: TRBJ1-2
abundance: few